This T cell receptor (beta chain) was sequenced during a study of blood T cell repertoires in COVID-19 (dated by TCRdb to the early 2020s). Describing the broader study: Samples covering the acute and convalescent phases of COVID-19 were provided by collaborators in the United States, Italy and Spain. Samples came from the ongoing ImmuneRACE study (first 160 participants) plus 1,254 subjects from 6 global collaborators. Where available, HLA class I and class II types were obtained from metadata supplied by the sample provider rather than from assay-based typing. Sample metadata almost always included a de-identified subject ID, COVID-19 status, age in years and sex. A freely available public database, intended as a resource for researchers studying the immune response to SARS-CoV-2, is where the repertoires were released. Subjects who had been exposed to COVID-19, were actively infected with it, or had recovered from it provided the deeply sampled blood TCRbeta repertoires that made up the dataset. The material from the prospective study consisted of cDNA or gDNA derived from T cells, B-cell-depleted T cells, or PBMCs. The paper as a whole reports these results and caveats: How much clinical and demographic metadata was included differed by source and by participant, and the metadata was provided uncurated.

TCRbeta CDR3 regions were amplified from genomic DNA by means of the immunoSEQ Assay, a bias-controlled multiplex PCR. On the authors' methods: The number of nucleated cells in each sample was estimated by amplification of reference gene primers within the assay. To quantify the absolute abundance of each unique TCRbeta CDR3 rearrangement, sequence reads were collapsed and filtered. Productive Simpson clonality was computed per sample as the square root of Simpson's diversity index over productive rearrangements. Held by TCRdb, this immuneACCESS table contains in-frame sequences only and omits some clones. Under half of the omission traces to an unresolved V gene where checked; the cause of the rest is unknown. V and J calls and clone size come straight from that table; D and trimming were deduced from the DNA. The sample data list 120,000 or so clones, and around two thirds of these were observed just once. The ten biggest clones cover about 2.2% of the sample.

Ten or more counts support this clone. Which antigen it targets is not known. Base qualities are missing; no much larger clone stands one base away. Whole blood was collected in K2EDTA tubes by collaborating institutions according to the institutions' own protocols. For TCRbeta analysis, collaborators shipped samples in one of three forms: frozen whole blood, isolated PBMCs, or DNA extracted from either of those sample types. Spanning cysteine to phenylalanine, the CDR3 consists of 14 amino acids. The retained sequence is limited to the CDR3, 42 bases, with the frame set at the first base. The junction carries 8 bases between V and J, which are trimmed by 5 bases and 0 bases respectively. For CDR1 and CDR2, the germline V gene (reference sequence) lists SEHNR and FQNEAQ.

The receptor chain draws on TRBV7-9 and TRBJ1-3; no D gene can be assigned with confidence. Sequencing was performed on peripheral blood. The TCR sequence derives from a woman aged 70-85 years with acute or convalescent COVID-19. The CDR3 corresponds to CASSLTVSGNTIYF. The DNA reads as follows: TGTGCCAGCAGCCTAACAGTCTCTGGAAACACCATATATTTT.